These 26 T cell receptor beta chains came from one sample sequenced in a study of T cells in Graves' hyperthyroidism and ophthalmopathy. It was RNA transcripts that yielded the amplified TCR beta CDR3 regions. First-round RT-PCR of the TCR CDR3 relied on the HTBI primer set. TCRdb re-derived calls from the multiplex PCR reads in MiXCR, one entry per CDR3 protein. The sample includes about 420,000 distinct CDR3 sequences, approximately 13% seen only once; the top ten take 5.3%. Specimen: blood. All receptors come from a woman in her late teens or twenties with Graves' hyperthyroidism.

V is TRBV20-1 and J is TRBJ1-1; 8 bases line up with TRBD1. Germline V gives CDR1 DFQATT, CDR2 SNEGSKA (reference sequence). This CDR3 has 14 residues. Trimming removed 7 bases from V and 1 base from J; junction bases left unmatched: 8. Here the CDR3 DNA reads TGCAGTGTTTCAGACAGGGGTGAGAACACTGAAGCTTTCTTT. It is translated as CSVSDRGENTEAFF.

This chain links TRBV7-3 with TRBJ2-5; the D gene is possibly TRBD2 (6 bases). Trimming took off 2 bases at V and 3 bases at J, with 13 bases between the two ends. The length of the CDR3 is 15 residues. Per germline, CDR1 SGHTA and CDR2 FQGTGA. The DNA of the CDR3 is TGTGCCAGCAGCTTAGTTGCGGGGCGAGAAGAGACCCAGTACTTC. Amino acids: CASSLVAGREETQYF.

This clonotype was picked up many times. This chain joins TRBV30 and TRBJ1-2; 7 bases align to TRBD1. This CDR3 is built from 13 residues. The J segment lost 5 bases and the V segment lost 2 bases, leaving 5 bases of the junction unmatched. The germline gives CDR1 GTSNPN, CDR2 SVGIG (reference sequence). The CDR3 DNA sequence: TGTGCCTGGAGTCCTGGACAGGAGTATGGCTACACCTTC. It encodes CAWSPGQEYGYTF.

Many counts were recorded for this clonotype. The chain joins TRBV7-2 to TRBJ2-1; no definite D call. The V gene lost 2 bases and the J gene lost 2 bases, with 7 bases spanning the gap. This CDR3 has 14 amino acids. In germline, CDR1 is SGHTA, CDR2 FQGNSA. CDR3 amino acids: CASSLSSPYNEQFF. The CDR3 DNA sequence: TGTGCCAGCAGCTTAAGTAGTCCCTACAATGAGCAGTTCTTC.

This clonotype was seen a few times. V and J are TRBV20-1 and TRBJ2-1, with 11 bases matching TRBD2. The trim removed 4 bases at V and 5 bases at J, leaving 7 bases unmatched. The germline V gene has CDR1 DFQATT and CDR2 SNEGSKA (reference sequence). This CDR3 spans 15 amino acids. DNA for the CDR3: TGCAGTGCTACTAACCTAGCGGGAGGCGACAATGAGCAGTTCTTC. It encodes CSATNLAGGDNEQFF.

This rearrangement joins TRBV6-7 to TRBJ2-3; 9 positions match TRBD2. TRBV6-7 has ORF status, its function being uncertain. This CDR3 contains 14 residues. Trimming cost V 4 bases and J 6 bases; bases outside gene matches: 5. The CDR3 nucleotides are TGTGCCAGCAGTTCGCGGGAGGGTGTGGATACGCAGTATTTT. It is translated as CASSSREGVDTQYF.

This clonotype was seen many times. V gene TRBV12-3 or TRBV12-4 combines with J gene TRBJ2-3; 12 positions agree with TRBD1. CDR3 length: 15 amino acids. The V gene end was trimmed by 5 bases and the J gene end by 6 bases; junction bases not matched to a gene: 6. CDR3 sequence reads: CASSTGQGAGDTQYF. Written as DNA, the CDR3 is TGTGCCAGCAGTACGGGACAGGGGGCGGGGGATACGCAGTATTTT.

This clonotype was observed many times. J is TRBJ2-7 and V is TRBV6-1; D might be TRBD1 or TRBD2, each matching 6 bases. The ends were cut back, 6 bases at V and 3 bases at J, with 15 bases in the middle. Germline V lookup: CDR1 MNHNS, CDR2 SASEGT. The CDR3 has 14 amino acids. The CDR3 sequence is CASSALEGGYEQYF. Written as DNA, the CDR3 is TGTGCCAGCAGCGCACTAGAGGGGGGCTACGAGCAGTACTTC.

This clonotype showed up many times. The chain is built from TRBV9 and TRBJ2-5; possibly TRBD1 or TRBD2 for D (5 bases each). The CDR3 covers 15 residues. Germline V CDR1 and CDR2: SGDLS, YYNGEE. Deletions cut 1 base from V and 5 bases from J, with 15 bases between. CDR3 nucleotides: TGTGCCAGCAGCGTACCCGGGGACCCGAGGGAGACCCAGTACTTC. Its protein product is CASSVPGDPRETQYF.

The chain is built from TRBV28 and TRBJ2-4; 9 nucleotides line up with TRBD2. CDR3 length: 14 residues. Germline-derived CDR1 and CDR2 are MDHEN and SYDVKM. With V trimmed by 5 bases and J by 7 bases, 6 bases remained unmatched. The CDR3 loop reads CASSPWSGRNIQYF. The CDR3 DNA is TGTGCCAGCAGTCCCTGGAGCGGGAGGAACATTCAGTACTTC.

This clonotype has ten or more counts. V and J are TRBV9 and TRBJ2-7; D possibly uses TRBD1 or TRBD2 (6 bases each). CDR3 length: 15 residues. The germline V gene encodes CDR1 SGDLS and CDR2 YYNGEE. Trimming removed 6 bases from V and 3 bases from J, with 19 bases in between. The CDR3 region is CASTKGGQGVYEQYF. The CDR3 nucleotides read TGTGCCAGCACCAAAGGGGGGCAGGGCGTCTACGAGCAGTACTTC.

The DNA for the CDR3 is TGTGCCAGCTCACCACCGGTGGTGAGGTACGAGCAGTACTTC. It translates to CASSPPVVRYEQYF. The V call is TRBV18, the J call TRBJ2-7; D is ambiguous. The V end lost 0 bases, the J end lost 4 bases, and 10 bases lay between the germline ends. The germline gives CDR1 KGHSH, CDR2 LQKENI. The CDR3 is 14 residues long. Complete variable domain (other parts from reference TRBV18 and TRBJ2-7): NAGVMQNPRHLVRRRGQEARLRCSPMKGHSHVYWYRQLPEEGLKFMVYLQKENIIDESGMPKERFSAEFPKEGPSILRIQQVVRGDSAAYFCASSPPVVRYEQYFGPGTRLTVT.

Ten or more counts support this clonotype. The chain links TRBV20-1 to TRBJ1-1, with TRBD1 matching 7 bases. Germline CDR1 and CDR2: DFQATT and SNEGSKA (reference sequence). This CDR3 region has 13 residues. J gave up 2 bases and V 2 bases, and 2 bases lay outside the gene matches. CDR3 region: CSARPGGNTEAFF. The CDR3 coding sequence is TGCAGTGCTAGACCAGGGGGTAACACTGAAGCTTTCTTT.

This clonotype was detected many times. This chain uses TRBV7-9 with TRBJ1-6; D unresolved. The germline V gene has CDR1 SEHNR and CDR2 FQNEAQ (reference sequence). V gave up 5 bases and J gave up 6 bases, with 14 bases separating them. This CDR3 has 15 residues. The CDR3 sequence is CASSVQSGSNSPLHF. DNA of the CDR3: TGTGCCAGCAGCGTACAGTCGGGCAGTAATTCACCCCTCCACTTT.

This clonotype has a count of ten or more. The chain recombines TRBV29-1 with TRBJ2-1; D remains unclear. With 3 bases removed from V and 6 bases from J, the gap between germline ends came to 15 bases. This CDR3 is 14 amino acids long. Germline CDR1 and CDR2: SQVTM and ANQGSEA. The CDR3 nucleotides are TGCAGCGTTGACGACCCTACGGCGTTCAATGAGCAGTTCTTC. Translated: CSVDDPTAFNEQFF.

This clonotype was seen at least ten times. CDR3 sequence (DNA): TGTGCCAGCGGCCGGACTAGCGGCTCCTACAATGAGCAGTTCTTC. Residues: CASGRTSGSYNEQFF. This rearrangement joins TRBV2 to TRBJ2-1, with TRBD2 matching 10 bases. V was pared by 8 bases and J by 0 bases, with 4 bases of the junction left unmatched. The length of the CDR3 is 15 residues. Germline CDR1 reads SNHLY; CDR2 reads FYNNEI.

This clonotype was counted ten times or more. The CDR3 here is CASSPVMSSYEQYF. The CDR3 nucleotides read TGTGCCAGCAGCCCTGTTATGAGCTCCTACGAGCAGTACTTC. This sequence joins TRBV14 and TRBJ2-7; D is undetermined. Trimming cost V 4 bases and J 0 bases, with 10 bases left between them. Germline lookup yields CDR1 SGHDN and CDR2 FVKESK. This CDR3 contains 14 residues. Together with reference TRBV14 and TRBJ2-7, the CDR3 gives the full variable domain: EAGVTQFPSHSVIEKGQTVTLRCDPISGHDNLYWYRRVMGKEIKFLLHFVKESKQDESGMPNNRFLAERTGGTYSTLKVQPAELEDSGVYFCASSPVMSSYEQYFGPGTRLTVT.

This clonotype was detected many times. The V and J genes are TRBV6-1 and TRBJ2-1; no firm D call. The CDR3 is 13 amino acids. Per germline, CDR1 MNHNS and CDR2 SASEGT. V shed 5 bases and J shed 5 bases, with 10 bases lying between them. CDR3 sequence (DNA): TGTGCCAGCAGTTATAGGTGGGACAATGAGCAGTTCTTC. Amino acid sequence: CASSYRWDNEQFF.

This clonotype was seen at least ten times. This sequence joins TRBV5-1 and TRBJ1-3; 8 bases are shared with TRBD1. Germline lookup yields CDR1 SGHRS and CDR2 YFSETQ. The CDR3 is made up of 22 amino acids. Trimming cost V 4 bases and J 3 bases; bases outside gene matches: 27. CDR3 DNA: TGCGCCAGCAGCCCGACCGGGACAGGTCGGCTAGATGCTCTTGCTGTTGGAAACACCATATATTTT. Amino acid sequence: CASSPTGTGRLDALAVGNTIYF.

The sample holds many counts of this clonotype. The V gene is TRBV18, the J gene TRBJ1-1, with D unclear. There are 14 residues in the CDR3. Trimming removed 1 base at V and 1 base at J, with 7 bases between. Germline lookup yields CDR1 KGHSH and CDR2 LQKENI. The DNA of the CDR3 is TGTGCCAGCTCACCACTCTCCGAGAACACTGAAGCTTTCTTT. It yields the protein CASSPLSENTEAFF.

V usage is TRBV6-2 or TRBV6-3 and J usage is TRBJ2-7; D unclear. Looked up from germline, CDR1 is MNHEY and CDR2 is SVGEGT. V gave up 4 bases and J gave up 0 bases, with 13 bases separating them. The CDR3 is made up of 15 amino acids. The CDR3 loop reads CASSFSAKTSYEQYF. In nucleotides, the CDR3 is TGTGCCAGCAGTTTTTCTGCTAAAACCTCCTACGAGCAGTACTTC.

This clonotype has a count of ten or more. This chain uses TRBV28 with TRBJ2-1; D is uncertain. Germline assignment: CDR1 MDHEN and CDR2 SYDVKM. This CDR3 contains 14 residues. V lost 6 bases, J lost 2 bases, and 11 bases lay in between. The CDR3 loop is CASSYFGAYNEQFF. The CDR3 DNA reads TGTGCCAGCAGCTATTTTGGCGCCTACAATGAGCAGTTCTTC.

There are many counts of this clonotype. CDR3 amino acids: CSANPLTGDNSPLHF. The CDR3 DNA is TGCAGTGCAAACCCGCTGACAGGGGATAATTCACCCCTCCACTTT. V usage is TRBV20-1 and J usage is TRBJ1-6, with TRBD1 identical over 8 bases. Germline-derived CDR1 and CDR2 are DFQATT and SNEGSKA (reference sequence). The CDR3 length is 15 residues. Germline trimming cut 6 bases from V and 5 bases from J; bases unmatched to any gene: 9.

This clonotype was counted only a few times. The chain recombines TRBV18 with TRBJ2-2, with TRBD1 identical over 8 bases. The CDR3 contains 14 residues. Trimming cost V 3 bases and J 6 bases; bases outside gene matches: 3. Germline V gene data show CDR1 as KGHSH and CDR2 as LQKENI. The CDR3 nucleotides read TGTGCCAGCTCACCCACGACAGGGGCCGGGGAGCTGTTTTTT. Its protein is CASSPTTGAGELFF. The full variable domain, with the rest looked up from reference TRBV18 and TRBJ2-2, is NAGVMQNPRHLVRRRGQEARLRCSPMKGHSHVYWYRQLPEEGLKFMVYLQKENIIDESGMPKERFSAEFPKEGPSILRIQQVVRGDSAAYFCASSPTTGAGELFFGEGSRLTVL.

This clonotype was seen ten or more times. The gene calls are TRBV7-2 and TRBJ2-5; 8 bases map to TRBD2. This CDR3 is 16 amino acids long. Germline V lookup: CDR1 SGHTA, CDR2 FQGNSA. Unmatched junction bases numbered 11, after V lost 3 bases and J lost 5 bases. The CDR3 loop is CASSFTSGSGRETQYF. CDR3 sequence (DNA): TGTGCCAGCAGCTTTACTAGCGGCAGCGGGCGGGAGACCCAGTACTTC.

This clonotype was picked up a small number of times. This rearrangement joins TRBV29-1 to TRBJ2-1; a possible D gene is TRBD2 (5 bases). The CDR3 covers 14 residues. Trimming left V 7 bases short and J 4 bases short, with 17 bases between. Per germline, CDR1 SQVTM and CDR2 ANQGSEA. CDR3: CSAVTISRYNEQFF. Written as DNA, the CDR3 is TGCAGCGCCGTGACTATCAGTAGGTACAATGAGCAGTTCTTC.